Listed here are 13 T cell receptor beta chains from one sample, sequenced in a study of shared clonotypes between healthy human individuals. Produced via immunoSEQ multiplex PCR; TCRdb's table is partial and in-frame only. Among 2 million to 2.5 million clones, over 85% were seen once, and the ten largest hold 0.1% to 0.15%. Sequenced: naive CD4+ T cells sorted from blood. The sample's subset: CD45RA+ positively selected. These receptors were taken from a man younger than 30 in good health.

The rearrangement links TRBV28 to TRBJ2-2; possibly TRBD1 for D (5 bases). CDR1 MDHEN and CDR2 SYDVKM come from the germline V gene. There are 17 residues in the CDR3. V lost 0 bases and J lost 0, with 11 bases in between. CDR3 amino acids: CASSLWAAGTNTGELFF. DNA of the CDR3: TGTGCCAGCAGTTTATGGGCAGCAGGGACGAACACCGGGGAGCTGTTTTTT.

The table lists this clone with a count of one. This chain joins TRBV5-1 and TRBJ1-3; the D is unclear. CDR1 and CDR2 (germline): SGHRS, YFSETQ. The CDR3 is 16 amino acids. Trimming pared 3 bases from V and 0 bases from J, leaving 13 bases between. The CDR3 coding sequence is TGCGCCAGCAGCTCGGACGGATGGCGCTCTGGAAACACCATATATTTT. Translating it yields CASSSDGWRSGNTIYF.

This rearrangement joins TRBV7-2 to TRBJ1-5, with unresolved D. This CDR3 region has 15 residues. Germline V gene lookup returns CDR1 SGHTA and CDR2 FQGNSA. With 2 bases removed from V and 2 bases from J, the gap between germline ends came to 10 bases. This chain's CDR3 is CASSLILGGNQPQHF. CDR3 DNA: TGTGCCAGCAGCTTAATTCTGGGTGGCAATCAGCCCCAGCATTTT.

This rearrangement joins TRBV28 to TRBJ1-5; D is perhaps TRBD1 (5 bases). The germline gives CDR1 MDHEN, CDR2 SYDVKM. The CDR3 runs 15 residues. The V end lost 6 bases, the J end lost 0 bases, and 12 bases lay between the germline ends. The CDR3 is CASSPVGGSNQPQHF. DNA of the CDR3: TGTGCCAGCAGCCCCGTGGGGGGTAGCAATCAGCCCCAGCATTTT.

The chain has TRBV19 and TRBJ1-2; 9 bases align to TRBD1. J lost 4 bases, V lost 10 bases, and 7 bases had no gene match. Germline CDR1 is LNHDA and CDR2 is SQIVND (reference sequence). CDR3 size: 13 residues. Here the CDR3 DNA reads TGTGCCACGCCGGGACAGGGAGGCTATGGCTACACCTTC. Encoded protein: CATPGQGGYGYTF.

This clone was seen a handful of times. The CDR3 DNA follows: TGTGCCAGCAGCTATAACCCAATCACCGGGGAGCTGTTTTTT. It is translated as CASSYNPITGELFF. V usage is TRBV7-2 and J usage is TRBJ2-2; D uncertain. CDR3 length: 14 amino acids. Trimming pared 4 bases from V and 4 bases from J, leaving 10 bases between. CDR1 SGHTA and CDR2 FQGNSA come from the germline V gene.

A note on this clone: The identical CDR3 is also encoded by other nucleotide sequences in the sample. The V gene is TRBV5-1, the J gene TRBJ1-1; 7 positions agree with TRBD1. The CDR3 totals 14 residues. The V and J ends lost 0 bases and 5 bases, in that order; junction bases with no gene match: 4. CDR1 SGHRS and CDR2 YFSETQ come from the germline V gene. The CDR3 spells CASSLDRGGTEAFF. The DNA for the CDR3 is TGCGCCAGCAGCTTGGACAGGGGTGGGACTGAAGCTTTCTTT.

The chain has TRBV4-1 and TRBJ1-2, with 11 positions matching TRBD1. The CDR3 runs 15 residues. Germline lookup yields CDR1 MGHRA and CDR2 YSYEKL. Trimming removed 6 bases from V and 5 bases from J; junction bases left unmatched: 8. The CDR3 sequence is CASSLGQGASYGYTF. CDR3 nucleotide sequence: TGCGCCAGCAGTCTCGGACAGGGGGCGTCGTATGGCTACACCTTC.

V is TRBV10-1 and J is TRBJ1-6; 11 bases match TRBD1. The CDR3 loop spans 15 amino acids. Per germline, CDR1 WNHNN and CDR2 SYGVQD (reference sequence). The ends lost 8 bases at V and 3 bases at J; junction bases unmatched: 3. The CDR3 sequence is CASAGQGVYNSPLHF. CDR3 DNA: TGCGCCAGCGCGGGACAGGGGGTCTATAATTCACCCCTCCACTTT.

The chain uses TRBV5-4 and TRBJ1-2, with 8 bases aligning to TRBD1. The CDR3 spans 14 residues. The germline V gene has CDR1 SGHNT and CDR2 YYREEE (reference sequence). V was pared by 3 bases and J by 5 bases, with 6 bases of the junction left unmatched. The CDR3 spells CASSSGTGPYGYTF. Written as DNA, the CDR3 is TGTGCCAGCAGCTCAGGGACAGGACCGTATGGCTACACCTTC.

About this clone: At the DNA level, this CDR3 is encoded by other sequences in the same sample as well. The rearrangement joins TRBV7-2 to TRBJ2-2; D call uncertain. CDR1 is SGHTA and CDR2 is FQGNSA in the germline V gene. The CDR3 contains 12 residues. The germline V and J ends were trimmed by 5 bases and 5 bases, with 6 bases remaining between them. The CDR3 DNA reads as TGTGCCAGCAGCCTATCGACCGGGGAGCTGTTTTTT. Protein sequence: CASSLSTGELFF.

The DNA for the CDR3 is TGTGCCAGCAGCTTAGAAGGGGACAGGGCGGGGACTGAAGCTTTCTTT. Residues: CASSLEGDRAGTEAFF. The chain links TRBV7-9 to TRBJ1-1; TRBD1 matches at 9 bases. Germline V gene data show CDR1 as SEHNR and CDR2 as FQNEAQ (reference sequence). The CDR3 contains 16 residues. V trimming: 1 base; J trimming: 5 bases; junction bases outside the gene matches: 8.

The rearrangement uses TRBV18 and TRBJ1-1; no clear D. Germline V CDR1 and CDR2: KGHSH, LQKENI. There are 12 residues in the CDR3. Trimming left V 2 bases short and J 6 bases short, with 7 bases between. CDR3 in DNA: TGTGCCAGCTCACCAGGGGAGTCTGAAGCTTTCTTT. Protein product: CASSPGESEAFF.